These 9 T cell receptor beta chains were sequenced from one sample in a study of tumor and adjacent non-tumor tissue in lung cancer. Three rounds of nested PCR, following a modified ARM-PCR protocol, produced the TCRbeta library. Using its own MiXCR run on the multiplex PCR reads, TCRdb lists one record per CDR3 protein. Counted here are 50,000 to 60,000 distinct CDR3 sequences, around three quarters occurring once; the ten biggest clones make up roughly 25%. This sample's RNA came from whole unsorted tissue. More than 3 cm separated this lung sample from the edge of the tumor. Source material: distant non-tumor lung tissue. All receptors derive from an older woman with non-small cell lung cancer.

This chain uses TRBV7-8 with TRBJ2-2; D is unresolved. The CDR3 length is 18 residues. Trimming took off 5 bases at V and 2 bases at J, with 21 bases between the two ends. Germline V gene data show CDR1 as SGHVS and CDR2 as FQNEAQ. CDR3 loop: CASSPPYLIIVNTGELFF. The CDR3 DNA sequence: TGTGCCAGCAGCCCCCCCTACCTAATCATAGTTAACACCGGGGAGCTGTTTTTT.

As regards this clonotype: Likely a read error: the CDR3 ends without its conserved phenylalanine or tryptophan. The chain couples TRBV4-2 to TRBJ1-2; D is perhaps TRBD1 (5 bases). The CDR3 sequence is 15 residues long. The V gene's germline CDR1 is LGHNA and CDR2 YNFKEQ. The CDR3 reads CPSNQDGTSNYGYTS. For the CDR3, the DNA is TGTCCCAGCAACCAGGACGGGACCTCTAACTATGGCTACACCTCC.

V and J are TRBV28 and TRBJ2-5, with 7 bases matching TRBD2. Trimming cost V 6 bases and J 13 bases; bases outside gene matches: 17. This CDR3 comprises 14 residues. The germline gives CDR1 MDHEN, CDR2 SYDVKM. Written as DNA, the CDR3 is TGTGCCAGCAGCCCACCGCGGGAGAGGGAGACCGGGTACTTC. Its protein is CASSPPRERETGYF.

This clonotype was seen repeatedly, ten times or more. The chain uses TRBV6-2 or TRBV6-3 and TRBJ1-5, with unresolved D. Germline V gives CDR1 MNHEY, CDR2 SVGEGT. The CDR3 consists of 12 residues. Trimming removed 2 bases at V and 7 bases at J, with 6 bases between. The DNA for the CDR3 is TGTGCCAGCAGTTACCTCAGGCAGCCCCAGCATTTT. Translated: CASSYLRQPQHF.

This clonotype was detected only a few times. A read error is possible here, since a much larger clone lies one base away. The V gene is TRBV6-6, the J gene TRBJ2-3; no clear D. Germline V gene data show CDR1 as MNHNY and CDR2 as SVGAGI (reference sequence). This CDR3 is 12 amino acids long. The chain's CDR3 is CVSSSSTDTQYF. In DNA, the CDR3 is TGTGTCAGCAGTTCTAGCACAGATACGCAGTATTTT.

Comments on this clonotype: A read error may produce the germline difference seen at one junction end. This sequence joins TRBV6-1 and TRBJ2-2, with D possibly TRBD1 on 6 matching bases. Per germline, CDR1 MNHNS and CDR2 SASEGT. The CDR3 is made up of 13 amino acids. For the CDR3, the DNA is TGTGCCGGGGAGACAGGCAACACCGGGGAGTTGTTGTTT. This translates into CAGETGNTGELLF.

As regards this clonotype: It is likely a read error, because the conserved phenylalanine at the end of the CDR3 is missing. The chain links TRBV11-2 to TRBJ2-3, with D unclear. Germline assignment: CDR1 SGHAT and CDR2 FQNNGV. The CDR3 spans 15 residues. Trimming left V 9 bases short and J 2 bases short, with 18 bases between. The CDR3: CASSTDGTYTDTQYY. DNA for the CDR3: TGTGCCAGTAGTACGGACGGCACCTACACAGATACGCAGTATTAT.

In this sample, this clonotype turned up once. At one end, the junction sequence differs from germline, possibly due to a read error. The chain uses TRBV4-2 and TRBJ1-3, with D perhaps matching TRBD1 (5 bases). CDR1 LGHNA and CDR2 YNFKEQ come from the germline V gene. CDR3 length: 18 residues. This CDR3 reads CVSSPRRGRDSSGNTIYF. In DNA, the CDR3 is TGTGTCAGCAGCCCCCGACGGGGGAGGGATAGCTCTGGAAACACCATATATTTT.

This clonotype was counted between two and nine times. Possible read error: a much larger clone is one base away. The rearrangement joins TRBV6-5 to TRBJ2-5; 7 bases are shared with TRBD2. CDR3 length: 14 amino acids. Germline CDR1 is MNHEY and CDR2 is SVGAGI. CDR3 amino acids: CVSSYGASGETQYF. CDR3 coding DNA: TGTGTCAGCAGTTACGGGGCTAGCGGCGAGACCCAGTACTTC.